The entry that follows covers one T cell receptor (beta chain) sequence. This entry belongs to a study of control samples from healthy donors and cancer patients. The data were produced by immunoSEQ multiplex PCR, yet TCRdb's version contains in-frame clones alone and is incomplete. This table has about 34,000 clones, about 88% appearing once. The CDR3 has 16 amino acids. The germline gives CDR1 LGHDT, CDR2 YNNKEL (reference sequence). V trimming: 2 bases; J trimming: 0 bases; junction bases outside the gene matches: 2. The clonotype comes from a woman aged 40 to 50 with lung cancer. Sequenced: PBMCs. The chain has TRBV3-1 (or the pseudogene TRBV3-2) and TRBJ2-1; the match to TRBD2 covers 9 bases. In nucleotides, the CDR3 is TGTGCCAGCAGCCAACTAGCGGGGCCCTCCTACAATGAGCAGTTCTTC. It codes for CASSQLAGPSYNEQFF.